The text below deals with one TCR beta chain. Other nucleotide sequences from this sample produce the same CDR3. In germline, CDR1 is MNHNS, CDR2 SASEGT. The trim removed 6 bases at V and 5 bases at J, leaving 5 bases unmatched. CDR3 length: 14 amino acids. The PCR used 60 Vbeta and 13 Jbeta primers. The method was immunoSEQ multiplex PCR; TCRdb's version includes in-frame clones alone and lacks a portion of them. This table holds 60,000 to 85,000 clones, around 76% found once. The sample comes from a study of cytomegalovirus exposure and HLA in healthy donors. The material sequenced was PBMCs. The chain is built from TRBV6-1 and TRBJ2-3; TRBD2 aligns across 10 bases. This sequence was found in a male donor in good health and CMV-seropositive. CDR3 in amino acids: CASSSGGAIDTQYF. CDR3 DNA: TGTGCCAGCAGCAGCGGGGGGGCCATAGATACGCAGTATTTT.